This record covers a single T cell receptor beta chain. Antigen: not known. The table came from immunoSEQ multiplex PCR; TCRdb's copy has only in-frame clones and leaves some out. The table lists about 59,000 clones, roughly 76% of them singletons. Each patient with chemo-refractory metastatic non-small-cell lung cancer was treated with focal radiation plus CTLA-4 blockade using ipilimumab. This entry belongs to a study of radiotherapy plus CTLA-4 blockade in lung cancer. General study points: In blood, after radiotherapy plus ipilimumab, tumor-derived TCR clones expanded.

There are 15 residues in the CDR3. The germline CDR1 and CDR2 sequences are SGHVS and FQNEAQ. The ends lost 5 bases at V and 0 bases at J; junction bases unmatched: 4. The chain links TRBV7-8 to TRBJ1-3; 7 bases map to TRBD1. The TCR comes from a human donor with non-small cell lung cancer whose response to radiotherapy plus ipilimumab could not be evaluated. The sequencing used peripheral blood, collected from a patient treated with radiotherapy plus ipilimumab. CDR3 nucleotides: TGTGCCAGCAGCACCCGGGACAGCTCTGGAAACACCATATATTTT. It codes for CASSTRDSSGNTIYF. Drawing the rest from reference TRBV7-8 and TRBJ1-3, the complete variable domain is GAGVSQSPRYKVAKRGQDVALRCDPISGHVSLFWYQQALGQGPEFLTYFQNEAQLDKSGLPSDRFFAERPEGSVSTLKIQRTQQEDSAVYLCASSTRDSSGNTIYFGEGSWLTVV.